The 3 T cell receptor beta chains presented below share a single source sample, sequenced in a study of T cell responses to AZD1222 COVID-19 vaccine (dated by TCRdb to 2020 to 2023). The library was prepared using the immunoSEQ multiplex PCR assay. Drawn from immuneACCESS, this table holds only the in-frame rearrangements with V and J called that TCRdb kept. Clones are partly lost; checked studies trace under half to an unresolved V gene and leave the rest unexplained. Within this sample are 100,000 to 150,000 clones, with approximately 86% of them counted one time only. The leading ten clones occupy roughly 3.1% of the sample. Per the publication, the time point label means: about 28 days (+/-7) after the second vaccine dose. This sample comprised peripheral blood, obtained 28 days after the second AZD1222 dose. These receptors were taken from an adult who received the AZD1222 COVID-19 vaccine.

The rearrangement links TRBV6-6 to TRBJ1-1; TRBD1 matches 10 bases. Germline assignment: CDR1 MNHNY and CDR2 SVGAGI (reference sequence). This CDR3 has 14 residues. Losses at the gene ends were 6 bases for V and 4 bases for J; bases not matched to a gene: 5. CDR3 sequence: CASSDRGLGTEAFF. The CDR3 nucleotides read TGTGCCAGCAGCGACAGGGGGCTAGGCACTGAAGCTTTCTTT.

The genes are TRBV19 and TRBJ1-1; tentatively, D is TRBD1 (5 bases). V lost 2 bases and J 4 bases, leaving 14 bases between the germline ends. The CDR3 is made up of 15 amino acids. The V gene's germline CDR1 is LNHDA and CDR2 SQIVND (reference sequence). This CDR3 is CASSIPTVGTTEAFF. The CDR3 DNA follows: TGTGCCAGTAGTATACCGACAGTGGGGACCACTGAAGCTTTCTTT.

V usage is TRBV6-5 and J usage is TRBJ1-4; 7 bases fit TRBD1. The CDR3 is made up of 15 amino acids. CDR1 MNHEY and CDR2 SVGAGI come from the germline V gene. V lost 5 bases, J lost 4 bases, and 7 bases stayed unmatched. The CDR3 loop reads CASSPDRAINEKLFF. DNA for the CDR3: TGTGCCAGCAGTCCTGACAGGGCAATTAATGAAAAACTGTTTTTT.